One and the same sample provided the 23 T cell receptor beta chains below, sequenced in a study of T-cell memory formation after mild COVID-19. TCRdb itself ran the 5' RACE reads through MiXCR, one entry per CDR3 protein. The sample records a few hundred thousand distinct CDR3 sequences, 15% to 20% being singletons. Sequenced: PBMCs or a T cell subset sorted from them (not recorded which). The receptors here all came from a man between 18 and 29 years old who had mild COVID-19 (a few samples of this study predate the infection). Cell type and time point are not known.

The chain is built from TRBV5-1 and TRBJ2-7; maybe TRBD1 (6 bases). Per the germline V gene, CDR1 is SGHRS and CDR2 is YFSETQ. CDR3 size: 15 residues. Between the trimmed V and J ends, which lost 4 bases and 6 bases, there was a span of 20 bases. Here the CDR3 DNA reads TGCGCCAGCAGCGTGGATGGGGGCGGTACCTCCGAGCAGTACTTC. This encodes CASSVDGGGTSEQYF.

CDR3 amino acids: CASSPTSGGAGETQYF. The CDR3 DNA reads TGTGCCAGCAGCCCTACTAGCGGGGGGGCCGGAGAGACCCAGTACTTC. This chain uses TRBV9 with TRBJ2-5; TRBD2 matches at 13 bases. With 4 bases clipped from V and 4 bases from J, the junction kept 7 bases outside the gene matches. Germline V gene lookup returns CDR1 SGDLS and CDR2 YYNGEE. The CDR3 has 16 residues.

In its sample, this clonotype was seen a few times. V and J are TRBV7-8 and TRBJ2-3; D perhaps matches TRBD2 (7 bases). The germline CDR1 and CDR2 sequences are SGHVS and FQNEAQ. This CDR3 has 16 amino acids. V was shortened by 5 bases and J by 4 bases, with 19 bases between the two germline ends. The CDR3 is CASSLEGGDRPDTQYF. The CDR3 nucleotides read TGTGCCAGCAGCCTCGAGGGGGGGGATAGGCCAGATACGCAGTATTTT.

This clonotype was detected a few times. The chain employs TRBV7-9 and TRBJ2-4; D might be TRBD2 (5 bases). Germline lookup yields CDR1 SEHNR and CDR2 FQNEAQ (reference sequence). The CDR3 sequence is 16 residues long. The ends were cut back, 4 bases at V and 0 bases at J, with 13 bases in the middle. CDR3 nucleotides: TGTGCCAGCAGCTCTGGACGGACTCTAGCCAAAAACATTCAGTACTTC. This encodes CASSSGRTLAKNIQYF.

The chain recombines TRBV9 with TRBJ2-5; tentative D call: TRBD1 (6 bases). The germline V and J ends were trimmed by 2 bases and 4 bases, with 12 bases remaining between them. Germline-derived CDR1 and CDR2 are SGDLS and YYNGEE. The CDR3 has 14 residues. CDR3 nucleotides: TGTGCCAGCAGCGTGGACAGTTGGGGAGAGACCCAGTACTTC. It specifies CASSVDSWGETQYF.

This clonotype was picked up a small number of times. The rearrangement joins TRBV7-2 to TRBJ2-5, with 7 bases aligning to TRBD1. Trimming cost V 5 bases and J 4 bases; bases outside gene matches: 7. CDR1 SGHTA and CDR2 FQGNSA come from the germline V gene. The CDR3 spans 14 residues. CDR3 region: CASSINPGGETQYF. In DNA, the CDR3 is TGTGCCAGCAGCATAAACCCAGGGGGAGAGACCCAGTACTTC.

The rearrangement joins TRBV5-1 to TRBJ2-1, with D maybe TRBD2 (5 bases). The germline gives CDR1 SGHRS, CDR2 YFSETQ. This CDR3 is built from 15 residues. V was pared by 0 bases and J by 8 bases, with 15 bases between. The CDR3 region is CASSLDLAGVYEQFF. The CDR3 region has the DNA TGCGCCAGCAGCTTGGACCTAGCAGGCGTATATGAGCAGTTCTTC.

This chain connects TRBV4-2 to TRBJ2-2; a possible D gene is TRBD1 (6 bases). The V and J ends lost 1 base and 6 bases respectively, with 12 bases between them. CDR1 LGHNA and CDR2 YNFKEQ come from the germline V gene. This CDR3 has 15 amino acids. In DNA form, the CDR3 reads TGTGCCAGCAGCCAAGGGAAACAGGGATCCGGGGAGCTGTTTTTT. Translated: CASSQGKQGSGELFF.

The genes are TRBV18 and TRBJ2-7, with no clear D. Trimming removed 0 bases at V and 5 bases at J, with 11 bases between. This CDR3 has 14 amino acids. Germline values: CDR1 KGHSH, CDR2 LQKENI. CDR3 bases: TGTGCCAGCTCACCACCGAGCCTGGCCGACGAGCAGTACTTC. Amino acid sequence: CASSPPSLADEQYF.

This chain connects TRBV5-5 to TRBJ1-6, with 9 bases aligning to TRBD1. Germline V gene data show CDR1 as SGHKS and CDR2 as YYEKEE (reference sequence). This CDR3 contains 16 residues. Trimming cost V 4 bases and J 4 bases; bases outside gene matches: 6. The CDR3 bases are TGTGCCAGCAGCCCTAGGACAGGGGATTATAATTCACCCCTCCACTTT. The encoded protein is CASSPRTGDYNSPLHF. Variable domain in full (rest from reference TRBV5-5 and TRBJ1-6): DAGVTQSPTHLIKTRGQQVTLRCSPISGHKSVSWYQQVLGQGPQFIFQYYEKEERGRGNFPDRFSARQFPNYSSELNVNALLLGDSALYLCASSPRTGDYNSPLHFGNGTRLTVT.

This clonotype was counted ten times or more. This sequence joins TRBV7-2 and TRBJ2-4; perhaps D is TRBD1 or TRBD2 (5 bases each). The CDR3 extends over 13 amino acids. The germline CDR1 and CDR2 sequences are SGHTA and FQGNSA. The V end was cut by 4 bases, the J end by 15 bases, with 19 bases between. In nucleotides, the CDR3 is TGTGCCAGCAGCTCGGGGCTCGGATCACCCCCGTACTTC. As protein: CASSSGLGSPPYF.

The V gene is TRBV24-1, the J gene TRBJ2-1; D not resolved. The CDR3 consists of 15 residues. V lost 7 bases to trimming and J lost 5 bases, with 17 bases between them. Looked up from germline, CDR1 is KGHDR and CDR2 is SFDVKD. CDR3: CATSSTSTYDNEQFF. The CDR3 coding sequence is TGTGCCACCAGCAGTACTTCCACCTACGACAATGAGCAGTTCTTC.

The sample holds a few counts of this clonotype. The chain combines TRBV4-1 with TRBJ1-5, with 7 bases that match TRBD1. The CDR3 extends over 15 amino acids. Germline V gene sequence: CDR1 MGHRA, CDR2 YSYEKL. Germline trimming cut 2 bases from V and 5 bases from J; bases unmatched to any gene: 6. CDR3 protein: CASSQRRDSDQPQHF. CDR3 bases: TGCGCCAGCAGCCAAAGACGGGACAGCGATCAGCCCCAGCATTTT.

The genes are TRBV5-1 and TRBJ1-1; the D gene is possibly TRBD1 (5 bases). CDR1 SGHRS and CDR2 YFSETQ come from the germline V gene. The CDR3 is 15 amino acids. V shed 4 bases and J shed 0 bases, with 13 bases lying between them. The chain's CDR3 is CASSPPTALNTEAFF. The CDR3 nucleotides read TGCGCCAGCAGCCCCCCGACAGCGCTGAACACTGAAGCTTTCTTT.

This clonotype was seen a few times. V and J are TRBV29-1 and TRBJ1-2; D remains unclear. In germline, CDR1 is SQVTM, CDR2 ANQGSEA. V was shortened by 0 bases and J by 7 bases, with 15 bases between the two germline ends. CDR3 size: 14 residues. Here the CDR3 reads CSVEDPGSRRGYTF. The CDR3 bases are TGCAGCGTTGAAGATCCCGGCAGCAGGCGTGGCTACACCTTC.

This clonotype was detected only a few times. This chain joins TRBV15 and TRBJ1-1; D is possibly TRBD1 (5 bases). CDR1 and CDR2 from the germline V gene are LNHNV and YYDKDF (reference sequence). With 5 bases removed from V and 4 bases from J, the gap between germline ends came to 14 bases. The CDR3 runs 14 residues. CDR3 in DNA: TGTGCCACCAGCCTCCCGGGGGGTGGCACTGAAGCTTTCTTT. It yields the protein CATSLPGGGTEAFF.

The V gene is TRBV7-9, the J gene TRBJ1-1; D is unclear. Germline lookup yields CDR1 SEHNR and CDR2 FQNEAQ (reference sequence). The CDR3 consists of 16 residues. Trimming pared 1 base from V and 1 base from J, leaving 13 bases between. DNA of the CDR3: TGTGCCAGCAGCTTAGGTGGGGTCCCACGGAACACTGAAGCTTTCTTT. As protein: CASSLGGVPRNTEAFF.

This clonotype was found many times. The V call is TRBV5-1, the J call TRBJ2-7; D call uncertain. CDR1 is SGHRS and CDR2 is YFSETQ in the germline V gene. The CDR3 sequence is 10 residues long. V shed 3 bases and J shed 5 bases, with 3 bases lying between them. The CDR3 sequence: CASSYHEQYV. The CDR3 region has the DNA TGCGCCAGCAGCTACCACGAGCAGTACGTC.

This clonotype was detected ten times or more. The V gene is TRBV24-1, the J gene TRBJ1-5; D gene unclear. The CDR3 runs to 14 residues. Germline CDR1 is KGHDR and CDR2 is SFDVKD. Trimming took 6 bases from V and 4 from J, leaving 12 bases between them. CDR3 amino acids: CATSHRLGNQPQHF. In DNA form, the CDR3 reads TGTGCCACCAGTCATCGCCTGGGTAATCAGCCCCAGCATTTT.

CDR3 sequence (DNA): TGTGCCTGGAGTGTATTAGGAGGGGCAGGCATTCAGTACTTC. Protein sequence: CAWSVLGGAGIQYF. The chain has TRBV30 and TRBJ2-4, with a weak D call TRBD2 (6 bases). The CDR3 extends over 14 amino acids. Trimming removed 0 bases at V and 9 bases at J, with 15 bases between. Germline CDR1 GTSNPN, CDR2 SVGIG (reference sequence).

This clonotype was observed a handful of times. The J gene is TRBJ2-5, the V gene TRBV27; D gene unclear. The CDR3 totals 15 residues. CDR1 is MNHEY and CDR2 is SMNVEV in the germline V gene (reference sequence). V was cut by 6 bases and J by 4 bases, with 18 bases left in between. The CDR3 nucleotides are TGTGCCAGCAGCCCCGTAGTAAGCTCGATAGAGACCCAGTACTTC. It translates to CASSPVVSSIETQYF.

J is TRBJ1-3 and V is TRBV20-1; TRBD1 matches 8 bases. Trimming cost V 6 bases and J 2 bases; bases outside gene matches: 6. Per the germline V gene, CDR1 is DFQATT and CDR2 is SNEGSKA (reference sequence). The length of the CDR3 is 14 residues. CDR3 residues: CSAWDRRAGNTIYF. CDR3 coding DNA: TGCAGTGCATGGGACAGGAGGGCTGGAAACACCATATATTTT.

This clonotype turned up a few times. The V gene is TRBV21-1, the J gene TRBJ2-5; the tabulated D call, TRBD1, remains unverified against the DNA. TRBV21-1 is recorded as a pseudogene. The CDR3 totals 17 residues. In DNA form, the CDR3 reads TGTGCCAGCAGCAAAATTTTTCGGGGGGGGTCCCAAGAGACCCAGTACTTC. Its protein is CASSKIFRGGSQETQYF.